The 30 T cell receptor beta chains in this list originate from one sample, sequenced in a study of PD-L1 blockade in urothelial cancer (TCRdb year 2017). The library relied on the immunoSEQ multiplex PCR assay. As stored in TCRdb, this immuneACCESS dataset retains in-frame rearrangements with V and J assigned. A fraction of the clones does not appear; measured against another copy, unresolved V genes explain less than half of the discrepancy, and the remainder lacks a known reason. The sample records roughly 45,000 clones, about 90% of which are singletons. 6% to 9% of the sample is held by the ten biggest clonotypes. The source was PBMCs, collected around atezolizumab (anti-PD-L1) treatment. These receptors were taken from a man between 60 and 70 years old with urothelial cancer.

The chain uses TRBV27 and TRBJ2-7, with D unresolved. The germline V gene has CDR1 MNHEY and CDR2 SMNVEV (reference sequence). V lost 5 bases and J 4 bases, leaving 12 bases between the germline ends. The length of the CDR3 is 13 residues. DNA of the CDR3: TGTGCCAGCAGTCCCCACGAGCAATACGAGCAGTACTTC. As protein: CASSPHEQYEQYF.

V is TRBV6-5 and J is TRBJ2-1; possible D gene TRBD2, 5 bases. The CDR3 totals 13 residues. Germline V CDR1 and CDR2: MNHEY, SVGAGI. The V end was cut by 8 bases, the J end by 10 bases, with 18 bases between. The CDR3 loop reads CASGLSAGTEQFF. CDR3 sequence (DNA): TGTGCCAGCGGGCTTAGCGCCGGTACGGAGCAGTTCTTC.

The chain couples TRBV5-4 to TRBJ1-2; 7 bases align to TRBD1. Germline V gene sequence: CDR1 SGHNT, CDR2 YYREEE (reference sequence). The CDR3 length is 14 residues. V trimming: 3 bases; J trimming: 6 bases; junction bases outside the gene matches: 8. The CDR3 DNA sequence: TGTGCCAGCAGCTACCAGGGGGGATTGGATGGCTACACCTTC. Its translation: CASSYQGGLDGYTF.

This rearrangement joins TRBV5-1 to TRBJ2-7, with D maybe TRBD1 (6 bases). The ends were cut back, 0 bases at V and 0 bases at J, with 10 bases in the middle. From germline, CDR1 is SGHRS and CDR2 YFSETQ. The CDR3 covers 15 residues. CDR3 DNA: TGCGCCAGCAGCTTGGTAGGGGGTCCCTCCTACGAGCAGTACTTC. It translates to CASSLVGGPSYEQYF. Complete variable domain (other parts from reference TRBV5-1 and TRBJ2-7): KAGVTQTPRYLIKTRGQQVTLSCSPISGHRSVSWYQQTPGQGLQFLFEYFSETQRNKGNFPGRFSGRQFSNSRSEMNVSTLELGDSALYLCASSLVGGPSYEQYFGPGTRLTVT.

The chain couples TRBV5-8 to TRBJ2-7; no definite D call. Germline CDR1 is SGHTS and CDR2 is YDEGEE. V gave up 6 bases and J gave up 5 bases, with 12 bases separating them. This CDR3 is 12 amino acids long. CDR3 DNA sequence: TGTGCCAGCACCCGGAGTTACAACGAGCAGTACTTC. Its protein is CASTRSYNEQYF. Looking up the rest from reference TRBV5-8 and TRBJ2-7 gives the full variable domain: EAGVTQSPTHLIKTRGQQATLRCSPISGHTSVYWYQQALGLGLQFLLWYDEGEERNRGNFPPRFSGRQFPNYSSELNVNALELEDSALYLCASTRSYNEQYFGPGTRLTVT.

The chain combines TRBV7-4 with TRBJ1-2, with D hard to call. V was pared by 5 bases and J by 1 base, with 20 bases between. The germline CDR1 and CDR2 sequences are SGHVT and SQSDAQ. The CDR3 contains 17 residues. CDR3 in amino acids: CASSPPRGEASNYGYTF. DNA of the CDR3: TGTGCCAGCAGCCCCCCCCGGGGTGAGGCGAGTAACTATGGCTACACCTTC.

The chain employs TRBV4-1 and TRBJ2-5; TRBD2 matches 7 bases. The length of the CDR3 is 15 residues. With V trimmed by 4 bases and J by 0 bases, 5 bases remained unmatched. CDR1 and CDR2 (germline): MGHRA, YSYEKL. The CDR3 DNA reads TGCGCCAGCAGCCCGATGGGAGGGAACCAAGAGACCCAGTACTTC. Amino acids: CASSPMGGNQETQYF.

The chain employs TRBV18 and TRBJ2-2; TRBD1 matches at 8 bases. The germline V gene has CDR1 KGHSH and CDR2 LQKENI. After removal of 2 bases from V and 5 bases from J, the junction contained 7 bases not matched to a gene. The CDR3 has 16 residues. The CDR3 loop reads CASSPIRTGQTGELFF. In DNA form, the CDR3 reads TGTGCCAGCTCACCAATCAGGACAGGGCAGACCGGGGAGCTGTTTTTT.

The J gene is TRBJ2-5, the V gene TRBV29-1, with D perhaps matching TRBD2 (5 bases). Deletions cut 2 bases from V and 3 bases from J, with 7 bases between. Germline CDR1 is SQVTM and CDR2 is ANQGSEA. The CDR3 runs 12 residues. The CDR3 loop is CSVESGEETQYF. The CDR3 DNA sequence: TGCAGCGTTGAATCCGGGGAAGAGACCCAGTACTTC.

This clone was counted only a few times. V is TRBV18 and J is TRBJ1-5; a possible D gene is TRBD1 (5 bases). V shed 3 bases and J shed 5 bases, with 8 bases lying between them. The CDR3 totals 13 residues. Per germline, CDR1 KGHSH and CDR2 LQKENI. The CDR3, as DNA: TGTGCCAGCTCACCCCAGGGTTATCAGCCCCAGCATTTT. It encodes CASSPQGYQPQHF.

V and J are TRBV13 and TRBJ2-5; D might be TRBD2 (6 bases). Trimming removed 0 bases from V and 2 bases from J, with 7 bases in between. The CDR3 has 14 residues. Germline V gives CDR1 PRHDT, CDR2 FYEKMQ (reference sequence). Here the CDR3 reads CASSLGRDQETQYF. The CDR3 region has the DNA TGTGCCAGCAGCTTAGGGCGGGATCAAGAGACCCAGTACTTC.

This sequence joins TRBV10-3 and TRBJ1-2; 7 bases fit TRBD1. The CDR3 spans 14 residues. J was trimmed by 2 bases and V by 4 bases; bases with no gene match: 4. CDR1 and CDR2 from the germline V gene are ENHRY and SYGVKD. DNA for the CDR3: TGTGCCATCAGTGCAGACAGGGTGAACTATGGCTACACCTTC. Its protein product is CAISADRVNYGYTF.

The CDR3 DNA follows: TGTGCCAGCAGTGAAGCTATGAGACAGGGCCAATTGAGGTATGGCTACACCTTC. Translating gives CASSEAMRQGQLRYGYTF. The chain recombines TRBV6-1 with TRBJ1-2; 7 nucleotides align to TRBD1. Germline CDR1 reads MNHNS; CDR2 reads SASEGT. This CDR3 has 18 residues. Trimming at V came to 0 bases and at J to 5 bases, leaving 15 bases not matched to a gene.

CDR3 DNA sequence: TGTGCCAGCAGCGTAGACGGGGGGGCCTACGAGCAGTACTTC. Amino acid sequence: CASSVDGGAYEQYF. This chain connects TRBV9 to TRBJ2-7, with 8 bases fitting TRBD2. This CDR3 spans 14 amino acids. Germline V gives CDR1 SGDLS, CDR2 YYNGEE. The trim removed 0 bases at V and 2 bases at J, leaving 1 base unmatched.

The chain combines TRBV5-1 with TRBJ2-5; D remains unclear. CDR1 and CDR2 (germline): SGHRS, YFSETQ. V shed 0 bases and J shed 2 bases, with 14 bases lying between them. This CDR3 spans 16 amino acids. CDR3 coding DNA: TGCGCCAGCAGCTTGGCTATAGCCCCTTCTCAAGAGACCCAGTACTTC. It is translated as CASSLAIAPSQETQYF.

J is TRBJ2-2 and V is TRBV5-1; 10 bases map to TRBD1. The CDR3 runs to 14 residues. V shed 4 bases, J shed 7 bases, and the junction held 4 bases outside the gene matches. From germline, CDR1 is SGHRS and CDR2 YFSETQ. CDR3 coding DNA: TGCGCCAGCAGCGGGGACAGGGGAAACGGGGAGCTGTTTTTT. This codes for CASSGDRGNGELFF. Supplemented by reference TRBV5-1 and TRBJ2-2, the full variable domain reads KAGVTQTPRYLIKTRGQQVTLSCSPISGHRSVSWYQQTPGQGLQFLFEYFSETQRNKGNFPGRFSGRQFSNSRSEMNVSTLELGDSALYLCASSGDRGNGELFFGEGSRLTVL.

V usage is TRBV4-1 and J usage is TRBJ2-7, with 12 bases fitting TRBD2. CDR3 length equals 15 residues. The ends lost 3 bases at V and 7 bases at J; junction bases unmatched: 7. The germline CDR1 and CDR2 sequences are MGHRA and YSYEKL. The CDR3 bases are TGCGCCAGCAGCCACCGACTAGCGGGGGTCCGGGAGCAGTACTTC. It translates to CASSHRLAGVREQYF.

V and J are TRBV4-2 and TRBJ2-1; 8 bases match TRBD2. The V gene's germline CDR1 is LGHNA and CDR2 YNFKEQ. Trimming removed 0 bases from V and 3 bases from J; junction bases left unmatched: 4. This CDR3 has 16 residues. CDR3: CASSQDWRGDYNEQFF. The CDR3 DNA is TGTGCCAGCAGCCAAGATTGGCGGGGGGACTACAATGAGCAGTTCTTC.

The V and J genes are TRBV5-1 and TRBJ2-3; D may be TRBD2 (6 bases). The germline V gene has CDR1 SGHRS and CDR2 YFSETQ. Trimming removed 2 bases from V and 2 bases from J, with 12 bases in between. The CDR3 has 15 residues. CDR3 DNA sequence: TGCGCCAGCAGCTTTGTAGCGGCTTTCACAGATACGCAGTATTTT. This gives the protein CASSFVAAFTDTQYF.

The chain is built from TRBV11-2 and TRBJ2-7, with 7 nucleotides matching TRBD2. Trimming at V came to 3 bases and at J to 3 bases, leaving 2 bases not matched to a gene. The CDR3 totals 13 residues. CDR1 SGHAT and CDR2 FQNNGV come from the germline V gene. CDR3 nucleotide sequence: TGTGCCAGCAGCTTCAGCGGGGACTACGAGCAGTACTTC. It codes for CASSFSGDYEQYF. The full variable domain, rest sourced from reference TRBV11-2 and TRBJ2-7, is EAGVAQSPRYKIIEKRQSVAFWCNPISGHATLYWYQQILGQGPKLLIQFQNNGVVDDSQLPKDRFSAERLKGVDSTLKIQPAKLEDSAVYLCASSFSGDYEQYFGPGTRLTVT.

The chain combines TRBV5-1 with TRBJ2-2; the match to TRBD2 covers 8 bases. With V trimmed by 1 base and J by 2 bases, 13 bases remained unmatched. The CDR3 runs 19 residues. Germline V gives CDR1 SGHRS, CDR2 YFSETQ. The CDR3 nucleotides read TGCGCCAGCAGCTTGTGGGGAGCGGGGGACAATCGAAACACCGGGGAGCTGTTTTTT. Its protein product is CASSLWGAGDNRNTGELFF.

The chain recombines TRBV23-1 with TRBJ1-6, with 9 bases aligning to TRBD1. TRBV23-1 is noted as an ORF with a role that remains uncertain. Germline trimming cut 4 bases from V and 8 bases from J; bases unmatched to any gene: 18. This CDR3 is built from 19 residues. The CDR3 coding sequence is TGCGCCAGCAGTCTCTTATACCGGGACAGGGCCACGAGGGATTCACCCCTCCACTTT. Translating it yields CASSLLYRDRATRDSPLHF.

This chain uses TRBV28 with TRBJ1-2, with D maybe TRBD1 (6 bases). Germline V lookup: CDR1 MDHEN, CDR2 SYDVKM. Trimming took off 6 bases at V and 5 bases at J, with 10 bases between the two ends. The CDR3 is 12 amino acids. The CDR3 DNA reads TGTGCCAGCAGCAGAGGGGGATATGGCTACACCTTC. Its protein is CASSRGGYGYTF.

The V and J genes are TRBV28 and TRBJ2-4; D possibly corresponds to TRBD2 (7 bases). V was cut by 6 bases and J by 3 bases, with 15 bases left in between. Germline assignment: CDR1 MDHEN and CDR2 SYDVKM. This CDR3 has 15 amino acids. The CDR3 spells CASRTQGGGKNIQYF. The CDR3 nucleotides read TGTGCCAGCAGGACACAGGGAGGGGGCAAAAACATTCAGTACTTC.

J is TRBJ2-1 and V is TRBV6-6; perhaps TRBD2 as D (7 bases). CDR3 size: 16 residues. Germline CDR1 and CDR2: MNHNY and SVGAGI (reference sequence). V lost 5 bases and J lost 5, with 19 bases in between. The CDR3 DNA is TGTGCCAGCAGTCTTTCAAATCGGGGGGCGAACAATGAGCAGTTCTTC. Residues: CASSLSNRGANNEQFF.

The J gene is TRBJ2-7, the V gene TRBV18; 12 bases are a match to TRBD2. This CDR3 is 16 amino acids long. CDR1 is KGHSH, CDR2 LQKENI, per germline. V shed 3 bases, J shed 5 bases, and the junction held 8 bases outside the gene matches. The CDR3 DNA reads as TGTGCCAGCTCACCGACACTAGCGGGGGGAAGGGACGAGCAGTACTTC. As protein: CASSPTLAGGRDEQYF.

This clone is a singleton in its sample. This rearrangement joins TRBV25-1 to TRBJ2-6; TRBD1 might be the D (6 bases). The CDR3 contains 16 residues. Germline lookup yields CDR1 MGHDK and CDR2 SYGVNS. The V end was cut by 4 bases, the J end by 4 bases, with 14 bases between. CDR3 sequence (DNA): TGTGCCAGCAGTGTCGATAGGGGGACCGGGGCCAACGTCCTGACTTTC. Amino acid sequence: CASSVDRGTGANVLTF.

The J gene is TRBJ2-7, the V gene TRBV18, with 10 bases matching TRBD1. The trim removed 0 bases at V and 2 bases at J, leaving 4 bases unmatched. CDR1 is KGHSH and CDR2 is LQKENI in the germline V gene. This CDR3 is built from 16 residues. CDR3 bases: TGTGCCAGCTCACCACCGGGGGGGACAGGGGCCTACGAGCAGTACTTC. It specifies CASSPPGGTGAYEQYF.

This rearrangement joins TRBV6-5 to TRBJ2-3; maybe TRBD1 (6 bases). The V gene's germline CDR1 is MNHEY and CDR2 SVGAGI. V lost 4 bases to trimming and J lost 4 bases, with 18 bases between them. This CDR3 is built from 16 residues. The CDR3 spells CASSSQGRVTPDTQYF. The CDR3 DNA reads TGTGCCAGCAGTTCCCAGGGGCGGGTGACCCCAGATACGCAGTATTTT.

In its sample, this clone was seen once. The gene calls are TRBV7-9 and TRBJ1-1; D might be TRBD1 (5 bases). CDR1 SEHNR and CDR2 FQNEAQ come from the germline V gene (reference sequence). The V gene lost 3 bases and the J gene lost 4 bases, with 9 bases spanning the gap. CDR3 length: 13 residues. The CDR3 reads CASSFTGGTEAFF. CDR3 nucleotides: TGTGCCAGCAGCTTTACGGGGGGCACTGAAGCTTTCTTT.